One sample yielded the 24 T cell receptor beta chains listed below, sequenced in a study of T-cell memory formation after mild COVID-19. TCRdb reanalysed the 5' RACE reads using MiXCR and keeps one entry per CDR3 protein. The data show roughly 620,000 distinct CDR3 sequences, roughly 18% seen once. Sequenced material: PBMCs or a T cell subset sorted from them (not recorded which). These TCRs come from an adult woman who had mild COVID-19 (a few samples of this study predate the infection). Cell type and time point are not known.

This clonotype came up a few times. This chain joins TRBV9 and TRBJ1-1; D is unresolved. Germline CDR1 is SGDLS and CDR2 is YYNGEE. V gave up 1 base and J gave up 0 bases, with 7 bases separating them. The CDR3 contains 14 residues. The CDR3 bases are TGTGCCAGCAGCGTAAACCCCCTGAACACTGAAGCTTTCTTT. Translation gives CASSVNPLNTEAFF.

There are a few counts of this clonotype. The chain links TRBV6-6 to TRBJ1-1, with D possibly matching TRBD1 (5 bases). V lost 10 bases, J lost 1 base, and 25 bases lay in between. The CDR3 is 17 residues long. CDR1 and CDR2 from the germline V gene are MNHNY and SVGAGI (reference sequence). The CDR3 reads CATIETGTSHGNTEAFF. CDR3 in DNA: TGTGCCACCATAGAAACCGGGACCTCTCACGGGAACACTGAAGCTTTCTTT.

This clonotype has ten or more counts. The chain links TRBV5-1 to TRBJ2-1; 8 nucleotides match TRBD2. The junction had 10 bases not matched to a gene; V was cut back by 2 bases and J by 3 bases. Germline V CDR1 and CDR2: SGHRS, YFSETQ. The CDR3 consists of 17 residues. In DNA form, the CDR3 reads TGCGCCAGCAGCTTTACTTACCGAGCGGGAGTCTACAATGAGCAGTTCTTC. This gives the protein CASSFTYRAGVYNEQFF.

Only a few counts were recorded for this clonotype. The rearrangement joins TRBV2 to TRBJ1-4; D ambiguous. The CDR3 is 13 residues long. CDR1 SNHLY and CDR2 FYNNEI come from the germline V gene. Deletions cut 7 bases from V and 5 bases from J, with 11 bases between. CDR3 in amino acids: CASIGSHNEKLFF. The CDR3 DNA is TGTGCCAGCATTGGCAGTCACAATGAAAAACTGTTTTTT.

Here the CDR3 reads CASSSAGSVYEQFF. DNA for the CDR3: TGTGCCAGCAGTTCTGCGGGGTCGGTGTATGAGCAGTTCTTC. The chain uses TRBV12-3 or TRBV12-4 and TRBJ2-1, with a weak D call TRBD2 (6 bases). V was cut by 4 bases and J by 8 bases, with 15 bases left in between. The CDR3 sequence is 14 residues long.

This clonotype was recorded at least ten times. The J gene is TRBJ2-3, the V gene TRBV7-8; 12 bases are a match to TRBD1. Germline V gene data show CDR1 as SGHVS and CDR2 as FQNEAQ. The CDR3 contains 18 residues. V dropped 6 bases and J dropped 6; count of bases not matched to a gene: 16. CDR3 bases: TGTGCCAGCAGATGGGCCGGGACAGGGGGCGAATTAGCGGATACGCAGTATTTT. This translates into CASRWAGTGGELADTQYF.

This clonotype was counted between two and nine times. The rearrangement uses TRBV5-1 and TRBJ1-2; possibly TRBD1 for D (5 bases). CDR1 and CDR2 from the germline V gene are SGHRS and YFSETQ. The ends were cut back, 4 bases at V and 5 bases at J, with 15 bases in the middle. The CDR3 is 14 amino acids. CDR3: CASSPLRGNYGYTF. DNA for the CDR3: TGCGCCAGCAGCCCCTTACGGGGGAATTATGGCTACACCTTC.

Note on this clonotype: This may be a read error, as it is one base from a much larger clone. The chain couples TRBV5-1 to TRBJ2-7; D is perhaps TRBD2 (5 bases). Trimming took 7 bases from V and 3 from J, leaving 20 bases between them. CDR1 is SGHRS and CDR2 is YFSETQ in the germline V gene. This CDR3 has 15 residues. The CDR3 region is CASGVGGLEYYEQYF. The CDR3 DNA is TGCGCCAGCGGGGTTGGAGGATTGGAATACTACGAGCAGTACTTC. The full variable domain, completed using reference TRBV5-1 and TRBJ2-7, is KAGVTQTPRYLIKTRGQQVTLSCSPISGHRSVSWYQQTPGQGLQFLFEYFSETQRNKGNFPGRFSGRQFSNSRSEMNVSTLELGDSALYLCASGVGGLEYYEQYFGPGTRLTVT.

Only a few counts were recorded for this clonotype. The rearrangement joins TRBV4-2 to TRBJ2-7; D possibly corresponds to TRBD2 (7 bases). The ends were cut back, 1 base at V and 4 bases at J, with 26 bases in the middle. The length of the CDR3 is 19 residues. Germline loops: CDR1 LGHNA, CDR2 YNFKEQ. The CDR3 nucleotides are TGTGCCAGCAGCCAAGCTGCGGCTGGGGGCGCGGGGGTTTTGTACGAGCAGTACTTC. Translating gives CASSQAAAGGAGVLYEQYF.

This clonotype occurred a few times. The V and J genes are TRBV5-1 and TRBJ2-1; 9 nucleotides match TRBD1. CDR3 size: 15 residues. With V trimmed by 6 bases and J by 5 bases, 9 bases remained unmatched. Germline V gene lookup returns CDR1 SGHRS and CDR2 YFSETQ. CDR3 nucleotides: TGCGCCAGCAATAGGAGACAGGGGGTCGACAATGAGCAGTTCTTC. Its translation: CASNRRQGVDNEQFF.

The table lists this clonotype with a few counts. This chain uses TRBV12-3 or TRBV12-4 with TRBJ1-2; D may be TRBD1 (5 bases). This CDR3 has 14 residues. V shed 5 bases and J shed 0 bases, with 10 bases lying between them. CDR3 DNA: TGTGCCAGCAGTATACAGGCAGCTAACTATGGCTACACCTTC. Protein sequence: CASSIQAANYGYTF.

This clonotype turned up a few times. This chain joins TRBV5-1 and TRBJ1-5; 7 bases agree with TRBD1. Germline V gene sequence: CDR1 SGHRS, CDR2 YFSETQ. This CDR3 has 15 amino acids. Trimming took 4 bases from V and 6 from J; bases not matched to a gene: 10. CDR3 DNA sequence: TGCGCCAGCAGCCCGGAGGTCCAGGGGGGTCAGCCCCAGCATTTT. Translation: CASSPEVQGGQPQHF.

This chain links TRBV6-4 with TRBJ2-7, with D maybe TRBD1 (6 bases). Germline-derived CDR1 and CDR2 are MRHNA and SNTAGT. V was pared by 4 bases and J by 3 bases, with 13 bases between. The length of the CDR3 is 14 residues. The DNA for the CDR3 is TGTGCCAGCAGTGGCCTGGGGGACATCTACGAGCAGTACTTC. It specifies CASSGLGDIYEQYF.

This clonotype is a singleton in its sample. This chain connects TRBV6-6 to TRBJ1-1, with TRBD1 as a possible D gene (5 bases). V lost 3 bases and J lost 7, with 12 bases in between. Germline V gene sequence: CDR1 MNHNY, CDR2 SVGAGI (reference sequence). This CDR3 region has 13 residues. The CDR3 here is CASSYGQGGEAFF. The DNA for the CDR3 is TGTGCCAGCAGTTATGGGCAGGGAGGTGAAGCTTTCTTT.

Only a few counts were recorded for this clonotype. The chain joins TRBV7-2 to TRBJ2-1; unclear D gene. Trimming shortened V by 0 bases and J by 0 bases, and 6 bases separated the two germline ends. Looked up from germline, CDR1 is SGHTA and CDR2 is FQGNSA. The CDR3 totals 15 residues. In DNA form, the CDR3 reads TGTGCCAGCAGCTTAGCAGAGATCTCCTACAATGAGCAGTTCTTC. Translating gives CASSLAEISYNEQFF.

Only a few counts were recorded for this clonotype. The chain couples TRBV19 to TRBJ2-6; D is uncertain. With 5 bases removed from V and 2 bases from J, the gap between germline ends came to 10 bases. Looked up from germline, CDR1 is LNHDA and CDR2 is SQIVND (reference sequence). The CDR3 runs 15 residues. This CDR3 is CASSFWAAGANVLTF. CDR3 bases: TGTGCCAGTAGTTTTTGGGCTGCTGGGGCCAACGTCCTGACTTTC.

The V and J genes are TRBV30 and TRBJ2-7; 15 nucleotides agree with TRBD2. Germline-derived CDR1 and CDR2 are GTSNPN and SVGIG (reference sequence). This CDR3 has 16 amino acids. The V gene end was trimmed by 3 bases and the J gene end by 0 bases; junction bases not matched to a gene: 3. The DNA of the CDR3 is TGTGCCTGGAGCGGGACTAGCGGGAGGAGCTCCTACGAGCAGTACTTC. Amino acid sequence: CAWSGTSGRSSYEQYF.

This chain joins TRBV2 and TRBJ2-1; TRBD1 might be the D (6 bases). The CDR3 contains 16 residues. The germline gives CDR1 SNHLY, CDR2 FYNNEI. Trimming cost V 9 bases and J 3 bases, with 21 bases left between them. CDR3 DNA sequence: TGTGCCAGTCGGTGGCGGGCAGGGGACCTCTACAATGAGCAGTTCTTC. It is translated as CASRWRAGDLYNEQFF.

The chain is built from TRBV29-1 and TRBJ2-7, with 9 bases identical to TRBD2. The junction had 5 bases not matched to a gene; V was cut back by 5 bases and J by 3 bases. Germline V gene sequence: CDR1 SQVTM, CDR2 ANQGSEA. This CDR3 has 13 amino acids. Written as DNA, the CDR3 is TGCAGCGTTAGGACTAGCGTAAACTACGAGCAGTACTTC. It specifies CSVRTSVNYEQYF.

The chain couples TRBV25-1 to TRBJ2-1, with TRBD2 matching 7 bases. The V gene end was trimmed by 2 bases and the J gene end by 2 bases; junction bases not matched to a gene: 6. Germline CDR1 is MGHDK and CDR2 is SYGVNS. The CDR3 contains 16 residues. The CDR3 nucleotides read TGTGCCAGCAGTGAAGTCACGGCGGGAGCCTACAATGAGCAGTTCTTC. Residues: CASSEVTAGAYNEQFF.

The gene calls are TRBV7-9 and TRBJ2-7; 13 nucleotides agree with TRBD2. CDR3 length: 15 residues. V lost 0 bases, J lost 6 bases, and 2 bases stayed unmatched. CDR1 and CDR2 (germline): SEHNR, FQNEAQ (reference sequence). The CDR3 reads CASSLAGTSGAEQYF. The CDR3 DNA sequence: TGTGCCAGCAGCTTAGCTGGGACTAGCGGGGCCGAGCAGTACTTC.

This chain uses TRBV5-6 with TRBJ1-5, with D perhaps TRBD1 (6 bases). CDR3 length: 15 residues. V lost 1 base, J lost 1 base, and 9 bases lay in between. Germline CDR1 reads SGHDT; CDR2 reads YYEEEE. The CDR3: CASSLRGGSNQPQHF. DNA for the CDR3: TGTGCCAGCAGCTTGAGGGGGGGGAGCAATCAGCCCCAGCATTTT.

This clonotype has a handful of counts. CDR3 region: CATQATQGKETQYF. The CDR3 DNA is TGTGCCACCCAGGCGACCCAGGGGAAAGAGACCCAGTACTTC. The chain uses TRBV24-1 and TRBJ2-5; a weak D match, TRBD1 (6 bases). The CDR3 consists of 14 residues. Germline lookup yields CDR1 KGHDR and CDR2 SFDVKD. Deletions cut 9 bases from V and 3 bases from J, with 16 bases between.

The V call is TRBV3-1, the J call TRBJ2-7; 7 nucleotides match TRBD1. CDR3 length: 16 amino acids. V dropped 4 bases and J dropped 6; count of bases not matched to a gene: 15. Germline CDR1 LGHDT, CDR2 YNNKEL (reference sequence). The CDR3 nucleotides are TGTGCCAGCAGCCCAACCGGGACAGTACTTCTGGGCGAGCAGTACTTC. Its protein product is CASSPTGTVLLGEQYF.